The clone carrying this T cell receptor beta chain occurred once. The data were taken from a study of T cell changes during pregnancy in multiple sclerosis. Germline V gene sequence: CDR1 SGHRS, CDR2 YFSETQ. With 4 bases removed from V and 1 base from J, the gap between germline ends came to 20 bases. This CDR3 has 17 residues. Profiling relied on immunoSEQ multiplex PCR, and the TCRdb table lists in-frame clones only, not all of them. This table holds about 30,000 clones, nearly 90% found once. This specimen consisted of CD4+ T cells from peripheral blood mononuclear cells, obtained in the third trimester of pregnancy. This TCR was sampled from a female donor in good health, enrolled as a control in a pregnancy study. The rearrangement links TRBV5-1 to TRBJ2-5; possible D gene TRBD1, 6 bases. The CDR3 here is CASSPGWSGQIQETQYF. CDR3 DNA sequence: TGCGCCAGCAGCCCAGGCTGGTCGGGACAAATCCAAGAGACCCAGTACTTC. The whole variable domain, remainder taken from reference TRBV5-1 and TRBJ2-5, is KAGVTQTPRYLIKTRGQQVTLSCSPISGHRSVSWYQQTPGQGLQFLFEYFSETQRNKGNFPGRFSGRQFSNSRSEMNVSTLELGDSALYLCASSPGWSGQIQETQYFGPGTRLLVL.